This T cell receptor (beta chain) was recovered during a study of blood T cell repertoires in COVID-19. Study details: The cDNA or gDNA used as material had been derived from T cells, B-cell-depleted T cells, or PBMCs.

TCRdb's table, derived via immunoSEQ multiplex PCR, lists solely in-frame clones and lacks some. The data contain 76,000 or so clones, around nine tenths of them singletons. This CDR3 is built from 12 residues. CDR1 and CDR2 from the germline V gene are LNHDA and SQIVND (reference sequence). Trimming shortened V by 6 bases and J by 7 bases, and 12 bases separated the two germline ends. This TCR came from a man aged 30-40 years with acute or convalescent COVID-19. Sequenced: peripheral blood. The rearrangement joins TRBV19 to TRBJ2-5; D unclear. CDR3 sequence: CASSSDLGTQYF. CDR3 sequence (DNA): TGTGCCAGTAGCAGCGATCTGGGGACCCAGTACTTC.